The 31 T cell receptor beta chains presented below share a single source sample, sequenced in a study of shared clonotypes between healthy human individuals. Sequenced by immunoSEQ multiplex PCR; TCRdb stores in-frame clones only, minus some. Of about 1 million clones detected, approximately 68% appear once; the ten largest clones hold about 1.5%. Specimen: memory CD4+ T cells sorted from blood. Subset described: CD45RA-negative fraction. The receptors shown here come from a man aged 18 to 30 in good health.

The chain joins TRBV28 to TRBJ1-4; 9 nucleotides align to TRBD1. The CDR3 totals 15 residues. The ends lost 4 bases at V and 6 bases at J; junction bases unmatched: 6. Per germline, CDR1 MDHEN and CDR2 SYDVKM. CDR3 sequence (DNA): TGTGCCAGCAGTTATCCGGGACAGGGCTATGAAAAACTGTTTTTT. Protein product: CASSYPGQGYEKLFF.

V is TRBV6-1 and J is TRBJ2-7, with unresolved D. Germline V lookup: CDR1 MNHNS, CDR2 SASEGT. The CDR3 runs to 13 residues. Trimming took 1 base from V and 3 from J, leaving 7 bases between them. CDR3 DNA: TGTGCCAGCAGTGAAGTGGGGATCTACGAGCAGTACTTC. Its translation: CASSEVGIYEQYF.

The chain combines TRBV18 with TRBJ1-4; unclear D gene. The germline CDR1 and CDR2 sequences are KGHSH and LQKENI. The CDR3 contains 15 residues. V was pared by 6 bases and J by 5 bases, with 16 bases between. Here the CDR3 reads CASSLKSGRNEKLFF. The CDR3 coding sequence is TGTGCCAGCTCCCTAAAATCCGGGAGGAATGAAAAACTGTTTTTT.

The chain uses TRBV15 and TRBJ1-4; 8 bases fit TRBD1. From germline, CDR1 is LNHNV and CDR2 YYDKDF (reference sequence). The CDR3 totals 18 residues. Losses at the gene ends were 0 bases for V and 4 bases for J; bases not matched to a gene: 10. CDR3 nucleotides: TGTGCCACCAGCAGAGATACCCTCCAGGGGGCGGTTAATGAAAAACTGTTTTTT. The encoded protein is CATSRDTLQGAVNEKLFF. The full variable domain, rest sourced from reference TRBV15 and TRBJ1-4, is DAMVIQNPRYQVTQFGKPVTLSCSQTLNHNVMYWYQQKSSQAPKLLFHYYDKDFNNEADTPDNFQSRRPNTSFCFLDIRSPGLGDTAMYLCATSRDTLQGAVNEKLFFGSGTQLSVL.

This clone was seen a few times. V gene TRBV6-1 combines with J gene TRBJ2-1; 8 bases are a match to TRBD1. Trimming removed 4 bases from V and 11 bases from J; junction bases left unmatched: 7. CDR3 length equals 13 residues. Germline V gene lookup returns CDR1 MNHNS and CDR2 SASEGT. CDR3 amino acids: CASSGWDRPQQFF. CDR3 coding DNA: TGTGCCAGCAGTGGATGGGACAGGCCTCAGCAGTTCTTC.

The chain couples TRBV7-2 to TRBJ2-2, with 10 nucleotides matching TRBD2. J was trimmed by 1 base and V by 5 bases; bases with no gene match: 4. The CDR3 sequence is 16 residues long. Germline V lookup: CDR1 SGHTA, CDR2 FQGNSA. The CDR3 nucleotides are TGTGCCAGCAGCCAAAGGACTAGCGGGAACACCGGGGAGCTGTTTTTT. As protein: CASSQRTSGNTGELFF.

The chain joins TRBV12-5 to TRBJ2-1; either TRBD1 or TRBD2 may supply D (7 bases each). Trimming left V 4 bases short and J 4 bases short, with 23 bases between. The CDR3 covers 18 residues. The V gene's germline CDR1 is LGHNT and CDR2 FRNRAP. As DNA, the CDR3 is TGTGCTAGTGGTTCAAGACAGGGTAGCGGGTTTGTGTACAATGAGCAGTTCTTC. Translated, it gives CASGSRQGSGFVYNEQFF.

In its sample, this clone was seen once. This clone may be a read error of a much larger clone one base away. V is TRBV5-1 and J is TRBJ1-4, with a possible D match to TRBD1 (6 bases). The CDR3 loop spans 14 amino acids. V dropped 0 bases and J dropped 3 bases, with 6 bases sitting between them. Germline-derived CDR1 and CDR2 are SGHRS and YFSETQ. The CDR3 reads CASSLAGANEKLFF. The CDR3 DNA follows: TGCGCCAGCAGCTTGGCAGGGGCTAATGAAAAACTGTTTTTT.

This chain connects TRBV18 to TRBJ2-1; 7 bases align to TRBD2. The germline gives CDR1 KGHSH, CDR2 LQKENI. The CDR3 is 19 residues long. The V segment lost 3 bases and the J segment 2 bases; nucleotides outside the gene matches: 16. This CDR3 is CASSPGGRAERRTYNEQFF. The CDR3 nucleotides are TGTGCCAGCTCACCTGGAGGGAGGGCCGAGAGACGGACCTACAATGAGCAGTTCTTC.

This clone was seen a single time. The rearrangement uses TRBV18 and TRBJ1-1; 11 positions agree with TRBD1. Looked up from germline, CDR1 is KGHSH and CDR2 is LQKENI. The CDR3 loop spans 14 amino acids. The junction had 9 bases not matched to a gene; V was cut back by 3 bases and J by 12 bases. The CDR3 coding sequence is TGTGCCAGCTCACCGCCAACCGGGACAGGGGGATCTTTCTTT. It codes for CASSPPTGTGGSFF. The variable domain in full, with the rest retrieved from reference TRBV18 and TRBJ1-1, is NAGVMQNPRHLVRRRGQEARLRCSPMKGHSHVYWYRQLPEEGLKFMVYLQKENIIDESGMPKERFSAEFPKEGPSILRIQQVVRGDSAAYFCASSPPTGTGGSFFGQGTRLTVV.

With respect to this clone: The same CDR3 can be traced to other DNA sequences in this sample. This chain links TRBV15 with TRBJ1-2; 8 nucleotides align to TRBD1. CDR1 and CDR2 (germline): LNHNV, YYDKDF (reference sequence). V trimming: 5 bases; J trimming: 1 base; junction bases outside the gene matches: 3. The CDR3 spans 14 residues. CDR3 protein: CATSGGQGNYGYTF. CDR3 nucleotides: TGTGCCACCAGCGGCGGACAGGGTAACTATGGCTACACCTTC.

This clone has more than one count but fewer than ten. The chain uses TRBV28 and TRBJ2-7; D tentatively fits TRBD1 or TRBD2 (5 bases each). V lost 6 bases, J lost 2 bases, and 14 bases lay in between. CDR1 is MDHEN and CDR2 is SYDVKM in the germline V gene. This CDR3 region has 14 residues. The CDR3 coding sequence is TGTGCCAGCAGACCAGCCGGGACCCCCTACGAGCAGTACTTC. Its protein is CASRPAGTPYEQYF. The full variable domain, in which reference TRBV28 and TRBJ2-7 provide the parts outside the CDR3, is DVKVTQSSRYLVKRTGEKVFLECVQDMDHENMFWYRQDPGLGLRLIYFSYDVKMKEKGDIPEGYSVSREKKERFSLILESASTNQTSMYLCASRPAGTPYEQYFGPGTRLTVT.

The rearrangement joins TRBV13 to TRBJ1-1; D possibly corresponds to TRBD1 (5 bases). From germline, CDR1 is PRHDT and CDR2 FYEKMQ (reference sequence). The CDR3 spans 15 residues. Trimming took off 4 bases at V and 4 bases at J, with 16 bases between the two ends. CDR3 sequence reads: CASSSLGGGGTEAFF. CDR3 DNA: TGTGCCAGCAGCTCACTTGGGGGGGGAGGCACTGAAGCTTTCTTT.

Concerning this clone: Within the sample, other DNA sequences also encode this same CDR3. The CDR3 DNA follows: TGTGCCAGCAGTGATAGAGGCAGACCGAACACTGAAGCTTTCTTT. This encodes CASSDRGRPNTEAFF. The V and J genes are TRBV6-1 and TRBJ1-1; D not certain. The CDR3 consists of 15 residues. Trimming took 3 bases from V and 1 from J, leaving 12 bases between them. CDR1 and CDR2 from the germline V gene are MNHNS and SASEGT.

The rearrangement links TRBV21-1 to TRBJ2-7. TRBV21-1 is a listed pseudogene. The CDR3 runs to 15 residues. The CDR3 DNA sequence: TGTGCCAGCAGCAAAACCCCGGACCGCTCCTACGAGCAGTACTTC. Translated: CASSKTPDRSYEQYF.

The J gene is TRBJ2-7, the V gene TRBV5-8; D is ambiguous. CDR3 size: 11 residues. CDR1 is SGHTS, CDR2 YDEGEE, per germline. Trimming removed 5 bases at V and 1 base at J, with 4 bases between. In DNA form, the CDR3 reads TGTGCCAGCAGACTGTCCTACGAGCAGTACTTC. Translated: CASRLSYEQYF.

The V gene is TRBV27, the J gene TRBJ1-4, with D perhaps matching TRBD1 (5 bases). V lost 5 bases and J 7 bases, leaving 14 bases between the germline ends. Germline CDR1 reads MNHEY; CDR2 reads SMNVEV (reference sequence). CDR3 length equals 14 residues. The CDR3 DNA reads as TGTGCCAGCAGTGCCGCAGGGAAATCTGAAAAACTGTTTTTT. Residues: CASSAAGKSEKLFF.

This chain links TRBV6-5 with TRBJ2-7; TRBD2 is a possible D gene (6 bases). Trimming removed 2 bases from V and 4 bases from J, with 15 bases in between. This CDR3 region has 15 residues. Germline CDR1 and CDR2: MNHEY and SVGAGI. CDR3: CASSYAPGRTYEQYF. The CDR3 region has the DNA TGTGCCAGCAGTTACGCCCCAGGGAGGACTTACGAGCAGTACTTC.

V gene TRBV7-8 combines with J gene TRBJ2-7; perhaps TRBD1 as D (6 bases). The CDR3 consists of 16 residues. Germline lookup yields CDR1 SGHVS and CDR2 FQNEAQ. The ends were cut back, 1 base at V and 2 bases at J, with 15 bases in the middle. For the CDR3, the DNA is TGTGCCAGCAGCTTAGAGGCAGGGGTGGGCCCCTACGAGCAGTACTTC. This translates into CASSLEAGVGPYEQYF.

This clone was seen many times. The sample has other DNA sequences that encode this CDR3 too. The rearrangement uses TRBV10-3 and TRBJ2-7; D remains unclear. Per the germline V gene, CDR1 is ENHRY and CDR2 is SYGVKD. V was clipped by 4 bases and J by 3 bases, with 4 bases between them. The CDR3 spans 11 residues. CDR3 DNA sequence: TGTGCCATCAGTGGTGGCTACGAGCAGTACTTC. Translation: CAISGGYEQYF.

The chain joins TRBV5-1 to TRBJ2-7; no definite D call. The CDR3 runs to 14 residues. Germline CDR1 is SGHRS and CDR2 is YFSETQ. The ends were cut back, 0 bases at V and 2 bases at J, with 9 bases in the middle. The CDR3 here is CASSLEVTTYEQYF. As DNA, the CDR3 is TGCGCCAGCAGCTTGGAAGTAACAACCTACGAGCAGTACTTC.

A word on this clone: A much larger clone sits a single nucleotide away, making a read error possible. The sample has other DNA sequences that encode this CDR3 too. The J gene is TRBJ2-2, the V gene TRBV30; no clear D gene. Trimming removed 3 bases from V and 6 bases from J, with 5 bases in between. Germline V gives CDR1 GTSNPN, CDR2 SVGIG (reference sequence). This CDR3 region has 11 residues. DNA for the CDR3: TGTGCCTGGAGCGGTTCCGGGGAGCTGTTTTTT. Protein sequence: CAWSGSGELFF. Full variable domain (rest looked up from reference TRBV30 and TRBJ2-2): SQTIHQWPATLVQPVGSPLSLECTVEGTSNPNLYWYRQAAGRGLQLLFYSVGIGQISSEVPQNLSASRPQDRQFILSSKKLLLSDSGFYLCAWSGSGELFFGEGSRLTVL.

In DNA, the CDR3 is TGTGCCAGCAGACAGACGATGACAGGACGCGGGGAGCAGTACTTC. Its protein is CASRQTMTGRGEQYF. The gene calls are TRBV7-2 and TRBJ2-7, with a possible D match to TRBD1 (6 bases). This CDR3 has 15 amino acids. Germline CDR1 and CDR2: SGHTA and FQGNSA. Trimming stripped 6 bases from V and 7 bases from J, with 22 bases between.

This chain uses TRBV5-1 with TRBJ2-7, with TRBD2 matching 10 bases. From germline, CDR1 is SGHRS and CDR2 YFSETQ. The ends lost 4 bases at V and 0 bases at J; junction bases unmatched: 13. The CDR3 runs to 18 residues. The CDR3, as DNA: TGCGCCAGCAGCAGTCTAGCGGGAGAAAAACGGAGCTCCTACGAGCAGTACTTC. Protein: CASSSLAGEKRSSYEQYF.

This clone was counted at least ten times. The same CDR3 is also encoded by other DNA sequences in this sample. The CDR3 nucleotides are TGTGCCAGTAGCCCGGGACAGGGTAACTATGGCTACACCTTC. This sequence encodes CASSPGQGNYGYTF. This rearrangement joins TRBV19 to TRBJ1-2, with 9 bases aligning to TRBD1. Germline V CDR1 and CDR2: LNHDA, SQIVND (reference sequence). J gave up 1 base and V 6 bases, and 3 bases lay outside the gene matches. There are 14 residues in the CDR3.

The chain joins TRBV30 to TRBJ1-1; D unresolved. The CDR3 covers 13 residues. CDR1 is GTSNPN and CDR2 is SVGIG in the germline V gene (reference sequence). Trimming cost V 1 base and J 3 bases, with 9 bases left between them. For the CDR3, the DNA is TGTGCCTGGAGTGCTCGCGGGGACACTGAAGCTTTCTTT. The encoded protein is CAWSARGDTEAFF. The full variable domain, completed using reference TRBV30 and TRBJ1-1, is SQTIHQWPATLVQPVGSPLSLECTVEGTSNPNLYWYRQAAGRGLQLLFYSVGIGQISSEVPQNLSASRPQDRQFILSSKKLLLSDSGFYLCAWSARGDTEAFFGQGTRLTVV.

This chain uses TRBV6-4 with TRBJ2-2; the D gene is possibly TRBD2 (6 bases). The CDR3 runs 15 residues. V dropped 2 bases and J dropped 4 bases, with 11 bases sitting between them. Germline V gives CDR1 MRHNA, CDR2 SNTAGT. The CDR3 DNA reads TGTGCCAGCAGTGACGGGGGACTGGGCACCGGGGAGCTGTTTTTT. It specifies CASSDGGLGTGELFF.

This sequence joins TRBV18 and TRBJ1-6, with D hard to call. V was clipped by 2 bases and J by 6 bases, with 11 bases between them. Per the germline V gene, CDR1 is KGHSH and CDR2 is LQKENI. There are 15 residues in the CDR3. CDR3 loop: CASSPGNLPNSPLHF. The DNA of the CDR3 is TGTGCCAGCTCACCAGGGAACCTACCTAATTCACCCCTCCACTTT.

This CDR3 is CAISVGTGRGNEQFF. DNA of the CDR3: TGTGCCATCAGTGTCGGGACAGGGCGGGGGAATGAGCAGTTCTTC. The rearrangement joins TRBV10-3 to TRBJ2-1; 9 bases agree with TRBD1. The CDR3 has 15 amino acids. V was pared by 4 bases and J by 7 bases, with 8 bases of the junction left unmatched. Germline assignment: CDR1 ENHRY and CDR2 SYGVKD.

This clone was counted ten times or more. The rearrangement joins TRBV6-5 to TRBJ1-2, with D possibly being TRBD1 (6 bases). CDR1 is MNHEY, CDR2 SVGAGI, per germline. This CDR3 is built from 14 residues. The V and J ends lost 5 bases and 5 bases respectively, with 15 bases between them. The CDR3 sequence is CASSTSTGGYGYTF. DNA for the CDR3: TGTGCCAGCAGTACATCGACAGGAGGGTATGGCTACACCTTC.

This clone was recorded a few times. V and J are TRBV15 and TRBJ1-4, with TRBD1 matching over 7 bases. V trimming: 1 base; J trimming: 6 bases; junction bases outside the gene matches: 5. This CDR3 spans 15 amino acids. CDR1 is LNHNV, CDR2 YYDKDF, per germline (reference sequence). The CDR3 is CATSRAGQSDEKLFF. Here the CDR3 DNA reads TGTGCCACCAGCAGAGCGGGACAGTCAGATGAAAAACTGTTTTTT. The entire variable domain, with the rest obtained from reference TRBV15 and TRBJ1-4, is as follows: DAMVIQNPRYQVTQFGKPVTLSCSQTLNHNVMYWYQQKSSQAPKLLFHYYDKDFNNEADTPDNFQSRRPNTSFCFLDIRSPGLGDTAMYLCATSRAGQSDEKLFFGSGTQLSVL.